These 9 T cell receptor beta chains were all obtained from the same sample, sequenced in a study of T cell repertoires in cytomegalovirus infection (dated by TCRdb to the late 2010s). For sequencing, an Illumina HiSeq 1500 was employed. In TCRdb, the public reads were trimmed at Q25 with fastp and aligned with MiXCR, with productive beta chains retained. Every CDR3 protein is listed once, alongside the most common genes and DNA of its rows. This sample holds some 920,000 distinct CDR3 sequences; roughly 30% were observed only once. The ten top clones hold roughly 13% of the sample. Explained via the paper, the treatment or condition label denotes: in vitro stimulation with specific CMV peptide epitopes to enrich CMV-specific T cells. Their target antigens are unknown. The source was cultured CD8+ T cells from PBMCs, collected from culture after CMV antigen stimulation. These receptors were obtained from a human donor in good health (CMV status not recorded). Some clones in this sample may be carry-over from other donors' samples.

This clonotype has a single count. The rearrangement links TRBV9 to TRBJ2-1, with TRBD2 matching 8 bases. V dropped 4 bases and J dropped 10; count of bases not matched to a gene: 7. CDR1 and CDR2 from the germline V gene are SGDLS and YYNGEE. The CDR3 consists of 13 residues. The CDR3 protein is CASSPGGGLEQFF. DNA of the CDR3: TGTGCCAGCAGCCCCGGCGGGGGGCTGGAGCAGTTCTTC.

The chain has TRBV6-5 and TRBJ2-7; 7 nucleotides line up with TRBD1. J gave up 0 bases and V 5 bases, and 7 bases lay outside the gene matches. Germline-derived CDR1 and CDR2 are MNHEY and SVGAGI. The CDR3 contains 15 residues. In DNA, the CDR3 is TGTGCCAGCAGTAACCACAGGGGCCTCTCCTACGAGCAGTACTTC. It encodes CASSNHRGLSYEQYF.

The chain links TRBV7-9 to TRBJ2-7; D perhaps matches TRBD2 (6 bases). V was pared by 5 bases and J by 7 bases, with 21 bases between. Germline V CDR1 and CDR2: SEHNR, FQNEAQ (reference sequence). There are 15 residues in the CDR3. The CDR3 DNA sequence: TGTGCCAGCAGCGGAAGTGGGACTCCCCCCCGGGAGCAGTACTTC. Protein sequence: CASSGSGTPPREQYF. The full variable domain, rest sourced from reference TRBV7-9 and TRBJ2-7, is DTGVSQNPRHKITKRGQNVTFRCDPISEHNRLYWYRQTLGQGPEFLTYFQNEAQLEKSRLLSDRFSAERPKGSFSTLEIQRTEQGDSAMYLCASSGSGTPPREQYFGPGTRLTVT.

In the case of this clonotype: A much bigger clone sits one base away, suggesting this may be a read error. The chain links TRBV28 to TRBJ2-3; 8 bases are shared with TRBD2. The CDR3 is 16 amino acids. CDR1 and CDR2 (germline): MDHEN, SYDVKM. The CDR3 DNA reads as TGTACCAGCAGTTTTCCCGGACTAGCTGGCACAGATACGCAGTATTTT. Translated: CTSSFPGLAGTDTQYF.

This clonotype showed up just a few times. The V call is TRBV24-1, the J call TRBJ2-1, with TRBD1 matching over 9 bases. The CDR3 extends over 16 amino acids. In germline, CDR1 is KGHDR, CDR2 SFDVKD. J lost 7 bases, V lost 4 bases, and 10 bases had no gene match. The CDR3: CATSDSGQGLGNEQFF. The CDR3 bases are TGTGCCACCAGTGACTCCGGACAGGGGCTCGGTAATGAGCAGTTCTTC.

This clonotype was counted many times. V usage is TRBV7-2 and J usage is TRBJ1-5; D remains unclear. The CDR3 totals 14 residues. The V gene's germline CDR1 is SGHTA and CDR2 FQGNSA. V lost 2 bases and J lost 9, with 14 bases in between. The CDR3 loop is CASSLSRTPWPQHF. In DNA, the CDR3 is TGTGCCAGCAGCTTAAGTAGGACCCCTTGGCCCCAGCATTTT.

For the CDR3, the DNA is TGTGCCAGCAGTTATTTACAGGGAAAAAGGAACACCGGGGAGCTGTTTTTT. Translation gives CASSYLQGKRNTGELFF. The chain carries TRBV6-5 and TRBJ2-2; D perhaps matches TRBD1 (6 bases). CDR1 and CDR2 (germline): MNHEY, SVGAGI. With 3 bases removed from V and 1 base from J, the gap between germline ends came to 15 bases. The CDR3 has 17 amino acids.

This clonotype was picked up a small number of times. This chain links TRBV28 with TRBJ2-1, with 9 bases matching TRBD1. This CDR3 comprises 14 residues. CDR1 and CDR2 (germline): MDHEN, SYDVKM. Trimming cost V 8 bases and J 0 bases; bases outside gene matches: 2. CDR3 in DNA: TGTGCCAGCGGGACAGGGAGCTCCTACAATGAGCAGTTCTTC. Residues: CASGTGSSYNEQFF.

This clonotype was recorded many times. The V call is TRBV7-8, the J call TRBJ1-1; TRBD1 is a possible D gene (5 bases). V was clipped by 8 bases and J by 2 bases, with 15 bases between them. This CDR3 has 14 amino acids. Germline V lookup: CDR1 SGHVS, CDR2 FQNEAQ. The CDR3 DNA follows: TGTGCCAGCGCTCTACGGGGCCTAAACACTGAAGCTTTCTTT. Amino acid sequence: CASALRGLNTEAFF.